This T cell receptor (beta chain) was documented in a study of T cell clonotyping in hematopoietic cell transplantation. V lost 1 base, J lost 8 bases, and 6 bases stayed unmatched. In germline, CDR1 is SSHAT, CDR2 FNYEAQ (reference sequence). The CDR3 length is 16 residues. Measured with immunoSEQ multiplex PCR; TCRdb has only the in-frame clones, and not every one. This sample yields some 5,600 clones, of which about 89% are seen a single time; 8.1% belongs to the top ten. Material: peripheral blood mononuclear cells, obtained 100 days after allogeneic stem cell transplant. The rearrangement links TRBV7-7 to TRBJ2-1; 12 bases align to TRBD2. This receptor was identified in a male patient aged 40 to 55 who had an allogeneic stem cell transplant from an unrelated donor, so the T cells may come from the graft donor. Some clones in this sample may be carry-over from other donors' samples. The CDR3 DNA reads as TGTGCCAGCAGCTTAGTGGAAGCTAGCGGGAGGGATGAGCAGTTCTTC. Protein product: CASSLVEASGRDEQFF.